This is a list of T cell receptor beta chains from one sample in a study of neurological immune-mediated disorders. TCRdb passed the 5' RACE reads through MiXCR, listing each CDR3 protein once. The data show about 55,000 distinct CDR3 sequences, with less than 4.5% seen just once and approximately 1.6% held by the top ten. Sequenced input: PBMCs. Source of these receptors: a young man with multiple sclerosis. Each CDR3 is given without its conserved first and last residue.

v_call: TRBV12-3/TRBV12-4
j_call: TRBJ2-7
cdr3_aa: ASSPRDRPYEQY

v_call: TRBV12-3/TRBV12-4
j_call: TRBJ1-5
cdr3_aa: ASRVAGEASNQPQH

v_call: TRBV20-1
j_call: TRBJ1-1
cdr3_aa: SARGQIEAF

v_call: TRBV6-5
j_call: TRBJ1-1
cdr3_aa: ASSFLRQGVNTEAF

v_call: TRBV6-2/TRBV6-3
j_call: TRBJ2-1
cdr3_aa: ASTAGGDNEQF

v_call: TRBV29-1
j_call: TRBJ1-4
cdr3_aa: SVGGAGEKLF

v_call: TRBV4-1
j_call: TRBJ1-1
cdr3_aa: ASSQGGLTGDSNTEAF

v_call: TRBV2
j_call: TRBJ1-1
cdr3_aa: ASSESREFSEAF

v_call: TRBV9
j_call: TRBJ2-5
cdr3_aa: ASSDRDNVRTQY

v_call: TRBV7-3
j_call: TRBJ2-2
cdr3_aa: ASSTGQNTGELF

v_call: TRBV20-1
j_call: TRBJ2-5
cdr3_aa: SAIGQGALETQY

v_call: TRBV7-9
j_call: TRBJ2-5
cdr3_aa: ASSLSALAGDD

v_call: TRBV11-1
j_call: TRBJ2-7
cdr3_aa: ASSFGGDEQY

v_call: TRBV6-5
j_call: TRBJ1-2
cdr3_aa: ASSLRTGPTVYGYT

v_call: TRBV10-3
j_call: TRBJ1-1
cdr3_aa: ATTGSPNTEAF

v_call: TRBV9
j_call: TRBJ1-2
cdr3_aa: ASSMTSGDYGYT

v_call: TRBV20-1
j_call: TRBJ2-5
cdr3_aa: SARTSAETQY

v_call: TRBV5-1
j_call: TRBJ1-5
cdr3_aa: ASSVTGTPEQPQH

v_call: TRBV5-1
j_call: TRBJ1-1
cdr3_aa: ASSLAGTEGTEAF

v_call: TRBV6-5
j_call: TRBJ1-3
cdr3_aa: ASSYSRGPSGNTIY

v_call: TRBV20-1
j_call: TRBJ1-2
cdr3_aa: SANLDRTASYGYT

v_call: TRBV12-3/TRBV12-4
j_call: TRBJ2-5
cdr3_aa: ASSFRKETQY

v_call: TRBV12-3/TRBV12-4
j_call: TRBJ1-1
cdr3_aa: ASSWSGATNTEAF

v_call: TRBV5-1
j_call: TRBJ2-7
cdr3_aa: ASSTRTGAHEQY

v_call: TRBV12-3/TRBV12-4
j_call: TRBJ1-5
cdr3_aa: ASTDFNQPQH

v_call: TRBV5-1
j_call: TRBJ2-5
cdr3_aa: ASSLVPFQETQY

v_call: TRBV29-1
j_call: TRBJ1-1
cdr3_aa: SANRGQGTEAF

v_call: TRBV9
j_call: TRBJ2-3
cdr3_aa: ASSGWGVAGSSTDTQY

v_call: TRBV7-9
j_call: TRBJ1-1
cdr3_aa: ASRAETDTEAF

v_call: TRBV5-1
j_call: TRBJ2-4
cdr3_aa: ASSLAQGDIQY

v_call: TRBV5-8
j_call: TRBJ2-7
cdr3_aa: ASSLAATGGTYEQY

v_call: TRBV5-6
j_call: TRBJ2-7
cdr3_aa: ASSLGQSSYEQY

v_call: TRBV28
j_call: TRBJ2-7
cdr3_aa: ASSPADRGRLPPSQY

v_call: TRBV12-3/TRBV12-4
j_call: TRBJ2-7
cdr3_aa: ASTHGLAGGEQY

v_call: TRBV29-1
j_call: TRBJ1-5
cdr3_aa: SVGEGRQPQH

v_call: TRBV14
j_call: TRBJ2-1
cdr3_aa: ASSQAGVGLAEQF

v_call: TRBV24-1
j_call: TRBJ2-5
cdr3_aa: ATSDTGTGGAETQY

v_call: TRBV5-1
j_call: TRBJ2-5
cdr3_aa: ASSLFAVETQY

v_call: TRBV7-3
j_call: TRBJ2-3
cdr3_aa: ASSLVASGRGHADTQY

v_call: TRBV5-1
j_call: TRBJ1-4
cdr3_aa: ASSLGDSFATNEKLF

v_call: TRBV4-1
j_call: TRBJ2-5
cdr3_aa: ASSQGVKRGGETQY

v_call: TRBV19
j_call: TRBJ1-2
cdr3_aa: ASSIDRSGYT

v_call: TRBV5-1
j_call: TRBJ1-2
cdr3_aa: ASSLGDTSYGYT

v_call: TRBV20-1
j_call: TRBJ2-1
cdr3_aa: SAPGLAGGNEQF

v_call: TRBV5-1
j_call: TRBJ2-3
cdr3_aa: ASSLEQGTDTQY

v_call: TRBV5-1
j_call: TRBJ2-2
cdr3_aa: ASSTNGGGFTGELF

v_call: TRBV4-1
j_call: TRBJ1-5
cdr3_aa: ASSHRGLSNQPQH

v_call: TRBV5-1
j_call: TRBJ1-5
cdr3_aa: ASSLEAGNQPQH

v_call: TRBV20-1
j_call: TRBJ1-4
cdr3_aa: SARDGEKLF

v_call: TRBV28
j_call: TRBJ1-2
cdr3_aa: ASRSNYGYT

v_call: TRBV6-5
j_call: TRBJ1-2
cdr3_aa: ASRKGGAQRGYT

v_call: TRBV7-3
j_call: TRBJ2-1
cdr3_aa: ASSPQGASHEQF

v_call: TRBV7-2
j_call: TRBJ2-2
cdr3_aa: ASSLFTSGRAGELF